The sequence of this T cell receptor beta chain was determined in a study of CD8 T cells in ankylosing spondylitis. Notes on the study in general: Disease-associated clonotypes exhibited CD8+ identity and were relatively infrequent in peripheral blood. Within ankylosing spondylitis blood, a TCR beta motif made up of eight or nine highly homologous variants appeared to be characteristic. Disease-linked clones were reportedly significantly enriched in matched ankylosing spondylitis synovial fluid.

This clonotype occurred many times. Its antigen is not known. Quantitative 5'-RACE was performed with molecular barcodes, and it yielded the TCR beta libraries. Via MiXCR, TCRdb re-called the 5' RACE reads, giving one row per CDR3 protein. The sample has 210,000 or so distinct CDR3 sequences, over 7% seen once. There are 16 residues in the CDR3. The germline V gene encodes CDR1 DFQATT and CDR2 SNEGSKA (reference sequence). V was trimmed by 6 bases and J by 8 bases, leaving 26 bases between them. Material for sequencing was blood, either unsorted or a sorted T cell fraction (not recorded which). The clonotype originates from a female donor with ankylosing spondylitis or in good health (not recorded which). This chain links TRBV20-1 with TRBJ2-1; a weak D match, TRBD2 (6 bases). DNA for the CDR3: TGCAGTGCAAGGGACGATAGCGGACTATGGGGCGATGAGCAGTTCTTC. As protein: CSARDDSGLWGDEQFF.